Below are 6 T cell receptor beta chains sequenced from a single sample in a study of cytomegalovirus exposure and HLA in healthy donors. PCR was performed using 60 Vbeta and 13 Jbeta primers. The data were produced by immunoSEQ multiplex PCR, yet TCRdb's version contains in-frame clones alone and is incomplete. The data show around 100,000 clones, with about 81% seen just once and about 9.4% held by the top ten. Sequencing was carried out using PBMCs. Receptors were obtained from a man in his fifties in good health and CMV-seronegative.

The V call is TRBV5-6, the J call TRBJ1-1, with D tentatively TRBD1 (6 bases). Germline CDR1 reads SGHDT; CDR2 reads YYEEEE. V lost 2 bases and J lost 5, with 13 bases in between. The CDR3 covers 14 residues. CDR3 loop: CASSFRRGETEAFF. DNA for the CDR3: TGTGCCAGCAGCTTCCGCAGGGGAGAGACTGAAGCTTTCTTT. Complete variable domain (other parts from reference TRBV5-6 and TRBJ1-1): DAGVTQSPTHLIKTRGQQVTLRCSPKSGHDTVSWYQQALGQGPQFIFQYYEEEERQRGNFPDRFSGHQFPNYSSELNVNALLLGDSALYLCASSFRRGETEAFFGQGTRLTVV.

As concerns this clone: Compared with germline, one end of the junction differs, possibly owing to a read error. The V call is TRBV2, the J call TRBJ1-3; tentatively, D is TRBD1 (6 bases). CDR3 length: 14 residues. The germline V gene has CDR1 SNHLY and CDR2 FYNNEI. The CDR3 sequence: CACRQESSGNTIYF. The CDR3 bases are TGTGCCTGCAGACAGGAGTCGTCTGGAAACACCATATATTTT.

Comment on this clone: One junction end disagrees with the germline gene, perhaps due to a read error. This chain uses TRBV7-9 with TRBJ1-1, with a tentative D call TRBD1 (5 bases). The CDR3 consists of 15 residues. Germline V gene lookup returns CDR1 SEHNR and CDR2 FQNEAQ (reference sequence). In DNA, the CDR3 is TGTTCCAGCAGCTTAGCCAGGGCGATGAACACTGAAGCTTTCTTT. As protein: CSSSLARAMNTEAFF.

The chain uses TRBV6-1 and TRBJ1-5; 7 bases line up with TRBD1. This CDR3 is built from 14 residues. Germline V gene data show CDR1 as MNHNS and CDR2 as SASEGT. V gave up 6 bases and J gave up 2 bases; unmatched junction bases: 4. Here the CDR3 reads CASRTGTGNQPQHF. DNA of the CDR3: TGTGCCAGCAGAACTGGGACAGGCAATCAGCCCCAGCATTTT.

This clone was seen only a few times. This chain links TRBV6-5 with TRBJ2-7; D unresolved. Germline assignment: CDR1 MNHEY and CDR2 SVGAGI. The CDR3 extends over 14 amino acids. V gave up 5 bases and J gave up 0 bases, with 11 bases separating them. As DNA, the CDR3 is TGTGCCAGCAGTCAACTACCGAGCTCCTACGAGCAGTACTTC. It codes for CASSQLPSSYEQYF.

The rearrangement uses TRBV10-3 and TRBJ2-7; 10 bases line up with TRBD2. CDR3 length: 15 amino acids. The V segment lost 5 bases and the J segment 2 bases; nucleotides outside the gene matches: 6. Germline CDR1 reads ENHRY; CDR2 reads SYGVKD. The CDR3 reads CAISSTSGLTYEQYF. The CDR3 DNA follows: TGTGCCATCAGTTCGACTAGCGGGCTTACCTACGAGCAGTACTTC.